This TCR beta chain originates from a study of blood T cell repertoires in COVID-19. Looking at the study overall: The United States, Italy and Spain were the sources of the acute and convalescent COVID-19 samples. The cDNA or gDNA used as material had been derived from T cells, B-cell-depleted T cells, or PBMCs.

The CDR3 contains 14 residues. J gave up 7 bases and V 5 bases, and 9 bases lay outside the gene matches. Germline loops: CDR1 MDHEN, CDR2 SYDVKM. In the authors' workflow: Estimation of nucleated cell counts was performed using reference gene primer amplification. The protocol was immunoSEQ multiplex PCR, while the TCRdb copy is restricted to in-frame clones and leaves out a portion. V and J calls and clone size are given by that table; D and trimming were obtained from the DNA. The sample has some 260,000 clones, about 90% seen once. The sample comprised PBMCs or T cells enriched from blood (not recorded which). This receptor was taken from a woman aged 25 to 45 with acute COVID-19. The gene calls are TRBV28 and TRBJ1-1; 8 positions agree with TRBD1. The chain's CDR3 is CASSTPGQGHEAFF. The CDR3 region has the DNA TGTGCCAGCAGTACTCCAGGACAGGGCCATGAAGCTTTCTTT.